This T cell receptor (beta chain) was recovered during a study of OX40 agonist ivuxolimab in advanced cancers. Profiled with immunoSEQ multiplex PCR; TCRdb holds only in-frame clones, not every one. Among 65,000 to 75,000 clones listed, approximately 88% were seen once. V gave up 0 bases and J gave up 1 base, with 7 bases separating them. CDR1 SGDLS and CDR2 YYNGEE come from the germline V gene. This CDR3 is built from 14 residues. The receptor was derived from an adult with an advanced solid tumor such as melanoma, head and neck, liver or kidney cancer. The starting material was CD4+ or CD8+ T cells sorted from blood, obtained in a trial of the OX40 agonist ivuxolimab. The J gene is TRBJ1-1, the V gene TRBV9; D call uncertain. In DNA, the CDR3 is TGTGCCAGCAGCGTAGCCGGGGAGAACACTGAAGCTTTCTTT. Its protein product is CASSVAGENTEAFF. Based on the CDR3 plus reference TRBV9 and TRBJ1-1, the full variable domain is DSGVTQTPKHLITATGQRVTLRCSPRSGDLSVYWYQQSLDQGLQFLIQYYNGEERAKGNILERFSAQQFPDLHSELNLSSLELGDSALYFCASSVAGENTEAFFGQGTRLTVV.